This T cell receptor (beta chain) originates from a study of T cells in Graves' hyperthyroidism and ophthalmopathy. With 6 bases clipped from V and 3 bases from J, the junction kept 5 bases outside the gene matches. The CDR3 sequence is 14 residues long. Uncontrolled infection, other autoimmune disease, pregnancy or lactation led to exclusion. Diagnostic decisions used clinical symptoms, serum thyroxine and TRAb, thyroid ultrasound and orbital computed tomography. Study-level results: Stable hyperthyroidism was separated from ophthalmopathy by a model based on 13 V-J features. In the blood, most expanded thyroid clonotypes above 0.001 appeared as well.

This clonotype was counted many times. The target antigen is unknown. RNA transcripts were the template for amplifying TCR beta CDR3 regions. The HTBI primer set drove a first-round RT-PCR of the TCR CDR3. Via MiXCR, TCRdb re-called the multiplex PCR reads, giving one row per CDR3 protein. The repertoire has approximately 700,000 distinct CDR3 sequences, 45% of them found once; the top ten carry about 7%. This TCR was recovered from an adult man with Graves' disease, either hyperthyroidism or ophthalmopathy (not recorded which). The rearrangement links TRBV12-3 or TRBV12-4 to TRBJ1-5; 7 nucleotides match TRBD1. The specimen sequenced was peripheral blood or thyroid tissue (not recorded which). As DNA, the CDR3 is TGTGCCAGCAGAACAGACAGGGTCAATCAGCCCCAGCATTTT. Translation gives CASRTDRVNQPQHF.